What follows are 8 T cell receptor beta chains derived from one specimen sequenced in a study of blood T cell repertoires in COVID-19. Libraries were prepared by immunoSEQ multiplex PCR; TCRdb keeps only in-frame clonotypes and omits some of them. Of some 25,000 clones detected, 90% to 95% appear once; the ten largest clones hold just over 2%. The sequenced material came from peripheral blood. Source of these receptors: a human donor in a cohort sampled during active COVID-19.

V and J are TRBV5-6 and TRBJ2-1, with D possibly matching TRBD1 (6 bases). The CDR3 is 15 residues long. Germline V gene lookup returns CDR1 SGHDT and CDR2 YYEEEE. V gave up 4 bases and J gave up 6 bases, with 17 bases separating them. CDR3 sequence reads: CASSPVGARGNEQFF. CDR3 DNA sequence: TGTGCCAGCAGCCCCGTCGGGGCCAGGGGCAATGAGCAGTTCTTC.

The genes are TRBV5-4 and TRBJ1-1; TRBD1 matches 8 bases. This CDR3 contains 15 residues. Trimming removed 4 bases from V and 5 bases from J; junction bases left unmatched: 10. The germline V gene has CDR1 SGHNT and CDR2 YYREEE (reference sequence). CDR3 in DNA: TGTGCCAGCAGCCTAAGGCAGGGGGCAGGTACTGAAGCTTTCTTT. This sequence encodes CASSLRQGAGTEAFF.

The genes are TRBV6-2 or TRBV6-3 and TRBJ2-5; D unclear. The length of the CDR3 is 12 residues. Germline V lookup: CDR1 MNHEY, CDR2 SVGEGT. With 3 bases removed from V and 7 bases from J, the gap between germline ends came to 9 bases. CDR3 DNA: TGTGCCAGCAGTTATGAGTTACTGACCCAGTACTTC. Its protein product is CASSYELLTQYF.

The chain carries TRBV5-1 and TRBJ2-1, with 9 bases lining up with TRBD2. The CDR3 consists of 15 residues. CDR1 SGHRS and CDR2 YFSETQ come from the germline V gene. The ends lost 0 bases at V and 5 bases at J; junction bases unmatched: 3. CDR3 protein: CASSLGASGNNEQFF. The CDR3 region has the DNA TGCGCCAGCAGCTTGGGGGCTAGCGGGAACAATGAGCAGTTCTTC.

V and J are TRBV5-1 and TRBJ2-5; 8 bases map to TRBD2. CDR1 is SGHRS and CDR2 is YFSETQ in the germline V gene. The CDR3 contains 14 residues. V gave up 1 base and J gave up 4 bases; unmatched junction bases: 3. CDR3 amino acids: CASSLPLAGETQYF. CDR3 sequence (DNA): TGCGCCAGCAGCTTGCCGCTAGCGGGAGAGACCCAGTACTTC.

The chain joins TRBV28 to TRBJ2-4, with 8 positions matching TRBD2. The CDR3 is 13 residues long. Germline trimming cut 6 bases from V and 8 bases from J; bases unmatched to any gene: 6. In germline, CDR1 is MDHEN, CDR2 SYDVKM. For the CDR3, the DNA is TGTGCCAGCAGCGAACCGGGAGGGGACATTCAGTACTTC. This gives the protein CASSEPGGDIQYF.

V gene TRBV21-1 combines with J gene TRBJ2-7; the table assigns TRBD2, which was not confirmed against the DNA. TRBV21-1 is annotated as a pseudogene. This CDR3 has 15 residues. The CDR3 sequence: CASSPPGGPWVEQYF. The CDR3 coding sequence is TGTGCCAGCAGCCCGCCAGGAGGTCCATGGGTCGAGCAGTACTTC.

This CDR3 is CASSLASAQGGAYEQYF. CDR3 nucleotides: TGCGCCAGCAGCTTGGCCTCGGCGCAGGGGGGCGCCTACGAGCAGTACTTC. The chain has TRBV5-1 and TRBJ2-7; D might be TRBD1 (7 bases). Looked up from germline, CDR1 is SGHRS and CDR2 is YFSETQ. V dropped 0 bases and J dropped 2 bases, with 18 bases sitting between them. The CDR3 covers 17 residues.